These 32 T cell receptor beta chains share one sample of origin, sequenced in a study of OX40 agonist ivuxolimab in advanced cancers. Library generation was performed with the immunoSEQ multiplex PCR assay. As stored in TCRdb, this immuneACCESS dataset retains in-frame rearrangements with V and J assigned. A fraction of the clones does not appear; measured against another copy, unresolved V genes explain less than half of the discrepancy, and the remainder lacks a known reason. For this sample there are some 46,000 clones; more than 75% appear just once. Of the sample, under 5% is held by the ten largest clones. Sequenced material: CD4+ or CD8+ T cells sorted from blood, taken in a trial of the OX40 agonist ivuxolimab. The receptor set was obtained from an adult with an advanced solid tumor such as melanoma, head and neck, liver or kidney cancer.

V is TRBV4-3 and J is TRBJ1-3; 9 nucleotides agree with TRBD1. This CDR3 region has 16 residues. Germline assignment: CDR1 LGHNA and CDR2 YSLEER. Unmatched junction bases numbered 5, after V lost 3 bases and J lost 2 bases. CDR3 amino acids: CASSQYTGGPGNTIYF. DNA for the CDR3: TGCGCCAGCAGCCAGTACACAGGGGGCCCTGGAAACACCATATATTTT.

The chain couples TRBV19 to TRBJ1-1; the D gene is possibly TRBD1 (6 bases). Trimming pared 1 base from V and 0 bases from J, leaving 6 bases between. The germline CDR1 and CDR2 sequences are LNHDA and SQIVND (reference sequence). The CDR3 extends over 14 amino acids. The CDR3 loop is CASSIGTVNTEAFF. The CDR3 coding sequence is TGTGCCAGTAGTATAGGGACAGTGAACACTGAAGCTTTCTTT. Using reference TRBV19 and TRBJ1-1 for the parts outside the CDR3, the full variable domain is DGGITQSPKYLFRKEGQNVTLSCEQNLNHDAMYWYRQDPGQGLRLIYYSQIVNDFQKGDIAEGYSVSREKKESFPLTVTSAQKNPTAFYLCASSIGTVNTEAFFGQGTRLTVV.

The genes are TRBV5-4 and TRBJ2-2; maybe TRBD2 (6 bases). There are 13 residues in the CDR3. Trimming removed 4 bases from V and 7 bases from J, with 11 bases in between. Per the germline V gene, CDR1 is SGHNT and CDR2 is YYREEE (reference sequence). DNA for the CDR3: TGTGCCAGCAGCCTCGACGGGAGCGGGGAGCTGTTTTTT. Translation: CASSLDGSGELFF.

This rearrangement joins TRBV6-1 to TRBJ1-1; the D gene is possibly TRBD1 (6 bases). Trimming shortened V by 6 bases and J by 6 bases, and 17 bases separated the two germline ends. CDR1 is MNHNS, CDR2 SASEGT, per germline. CDR3 length: 14 amino acids. The CDR3, as DNA: TGTGCCAGCAGCGAACTACAGGGCTGGGCTGAAGCTTTCTTT. It codes for CASSELQGWAEAFF.

The chain recombines TRBV29-1 with TRBJ1-1; possibly TRBD1 for D (6 bases). The CDR3 contains 13 residues. V lost 5 bases, J lost 1 base, and 11 bases lay in between. Germline V lookup: CDR1 SQVTM, CDR2 ANQGSEA. The CDR3 region has the DNA TGCAGCGTTACTCGACAGGCGAACACTGAAGCTTTCTTT. Translated, it gives CSVTRQANTEAFF. The full variable domain, in which reference TRBV29-1 and TRBJ1-1 provide the parts outside the CDR3, is SAVISQKPSRDICQRGTSLTIQCQVDSQVTMMFWYRQQPGQSLTLIATANQGSEATYESGFVIDKFPISRPNLTFSTLTVSNMSPEDSSIYLCSVTRQANTEAFFGQGTRLTVV.

The rearrangement links TRBV7-2 to TRBJ2-5; 14 nucleotides match TRBD2. Germline lookup yields CDR1 SGHTA and CDR2 FQGNSA. J was trimmed by 5 bases and V by 0 bases; bases with no gene match: 2. This CDR3 is 16 amino acids long. DNA of the CDR3: TGTGCCAGCAGCTTAGCGGGACTAGCGGGGGAGGAGACCCAGTACTTC. Encoded protein: CASSLAGLAGEETQYF. Using reference TRBV7-2 and TRBJ2-5 for the parts outside the CDR3, the full variable domain is GAGVSQSPSNKVTEKGKDVELRCDPISGHTALYWYRQSLGQGLEFLIYFQGNSAPDKSGLPSDRFSAERTGGSVSTLTIQRTQQEDSAVYLCASSLAGLAGEETQYFGPGTRLLVL.

This clone appeared a single time. The genes are TRBV11-2 and TRBJ1-1, with 7 bases that match TRBD1. Germline CDR1 SGHAT, CDR2 FQNNGV. The J segment lost 14 bases and the V segment lost 5 bases, leaving 14 bases of the junction unmatched. CDR3 size: 13 residues. The CDR3 nucleotides read TGTGCCAGCAGCCACCCTGGGAGTGGACAGGTGTTCTTT. Translated, it gives CASSHPGSGQVFF.

The chain recombines TRBV5-1 with TRBJ1-5, with D hard to call. Trimming shortened V by 4 bases and J by 1 base, and 12 bases separated the two germline ends. The germline V gene encodes CDR1 SGHRS and CDR2 YFSETQ. This CDR3 is built from 15 residues. The CDR3 sequence: CASSPLGRSNQPQHF. The CDR3 DNA follows: TGCGCCAGCAGCCCCCTGGGGAGGAGCAATCAGCCCCAGCATTTT.

V and J are TRBV29-1 and TRBJ2-1; D call uncertain. CDR1 is SQVTM, CDR2 ANQGSEA, per germline. The CDR3 has 10 residues. With 7 bases removed from V and 3 bases from J, the gap between germline ends came to 4 bases. The CDR3 nucleotides read TGCAGCGCCGTCTACAATGAGCAGTTCTTC. It specifies CSAVYNEQFF.

This clone was detected only a few times. The V call is TRBV5-1, the J call TRBJ1-2; the D is unclear. Germline V gene lookup returns CDR1 SGHRS and CDR2 YFSETQ. The CDR3 extends over 11 amino acids. Trimming cost V 7 bases and J 8 bases, with 12 bases left between them. CDR3 sequence reads: CASAEGRGYTF. The CDR3 DNA is TGCGCCAGCGCCGAAGGGCGAGGCTACACCTTC.

CDR3 nucleotides: TGTGCCAGCAGCCCAGGGACTTTTTACAATGAGCAGTTCTTC. Translated: CASSPGTFYNEQFF. The genes are TRBV11-3 and TRBJ2-1, with a weak D call TRBD2 (6 bases). Deletions cut 5 bases from V and 4 bases from J, with 12 bases between. This CDR3 has 14 residues. The germline gives CDR1 SGHNT, CDR2 YENEEA. The full variable domain, its missing parts supplied by reference TRBV11-3 and TRBJ2-1, is EAGVVQSPRYKIIEKKQPVAFWCNPISGHNTLYWYLQNLGQGPELLIRYENEEAVDDSQLPKDRFSAERLKGVDSTLKIQPAELGDSAVYLCASSPGTFYNEQFFGPGTRLTVL.

This chain links TRBV19 with TRBJ2-7; 9 bases align to TRBD1. V was pared by 3 bases and J by 6 bases, with 9 bases of the junction left unmatched. The CDR3 covers 15 residues. Germline CDR1 reads LNHDA; CDR2 reads SQIVND (reference sequence). The CDR3 coding sequence is TGTGCCAGTAGTATCTTGGGACAGGGAGGTGGCGAGCAGTACTTC. Translation gives CASSILGQGGGEQYF.

The chain has TRBV11-2 and TRBJ2-2; D may correspond to TRBD1 or TRBD2 (5 bases each). The CDR3 totals 15 residues. Trimming left V 0 bases short and J 2 bases short, with 7 bases between. CDR1 and CDR2 from the germline V gene are SGHAT and FQNNGV. The CDR3 here is CASSLDRDNTGELFF. The CDR3 DNA follows: TGTGCCAGCAGCTTAGACAGGGACAACACCGGGGAGCTGTTTTTT.

The chain links TRBV27 to TRBJ1-5; maybe TRBD1 (5 bases). CDR3 length equals 15 residues. V gave up 6 bases and J gave up 3 bases, with 15 bases separating them. The germline gives CDR1 MNHEY, CDR2 SMNVEV (reference sequence). The CDR3 DNA sequence: TGTGCCAGCAGGGGGGTAGACGGGGTCAATCAGCCCCAGCATTTT. Protein product: CASRGVDGVNQPQHF.

This rearrangement joins TRBV5-1 to TRBJ1-5; D is perhaps TRBD1 (6 bases). Germline loops: CDR1 SGHRS, CDR2 YFSETQ. Trimming stripped 3 bases from V and 7 bases from J, with 17 bases between. The CDR3 contains 15 residues. The CDR3 coding sequence is TGCGCCAGCAGCTGGGACGGGGGGCCGGAGCAGCCCCAGCATTTT. Encoded protein: CASSWDGGPEQPQHF.

The rearrangement joins TRBV6-5 to TRBJ1-2; possibly TRBD1 for D (6 bases). V lost 1 base, J lost 3 bases, and 9 bases lay in between. This CDR3 has 14 amino acids. CDR1 and CDR2 (germline): MNHEY, SVGAGI. For the CDR3, the DNA is TGTGCCAGCAGTTACTTGGCAGGGGACTATGGCTACACCTTC. Amino acid sequence: CASSYLAGDYGYTF.

This sequence joins TRBV5-1 and TRBJ2-7; D call uncertain. The length of the CDR3 is 12 residues. In germline, CDR1 is SGHRS, CDR2 YFSETQ. The ends were cut back, 0 bases at V and 3 bases at J, with 4 bases in the middle. This chain's CDR3 is CASSLVSYEQYF. CDR3 DNA sequence: TGCGCCAGCAGCTTGGTTAGCTACGAGCAGTACTTC.

J is TRBJ2-1 and V is TRBV29-1, with a weak D call TRBD2 (6 bases). This CDR3 has 12 residues. CDR1 is SQVTM, CDR2 ANQGSEA, per germline. CDR3 amino acids: CRGGESYNEQFF. CDR3 DNA sequence: TGCAGGGGGGGTGAATCCTACAATGAGCAGTTCTTC.

The chain recombines TRBV5-4 with TRBJ1-4; 9 bases fit TRBD1. The CDR3 contains 15 residues. V lost 4 bases, J lost 4 bases, and 5 bases stayed unmatched. The germline CDR1 and CDR2 sequences are SGHNT and YYREEE (reference sequence). The CDR3 is CASSPSGQGNEKLFF. DNA of the CDR3: TGTGCCAGCAGCCCCTCGGGACAGGGTAATGAAAAACTGTTTTTT.

The V call is TRBV18, the J call TRBJ2-2; 11 bases map to TRBD2. The J segment lost 4 bases and the V segment lost 3 bases, leaving 4 bases of the junction unmatched. The CDR3 consists of 16 residues. Germline lookup yields CDR1 KGHSH and CDR2 LQKENI. CDR3 DNA: TGTGCCAGCTCACCCCCGGGACTAGCGGCCACCGGGGAGCTGTTTTTT. This codes for CASSPPGLAATGELFF.

The chain recombines TRBV25-1 with TRBJ1-6, with a tentative D call TRBD1 (5 bases). V was cut by 6 bases and J by 4 bases, with 10 bases left in between. This CDR3 comprises 14 residues. CDR1 and CDR2 (germline): MGHDK, SYGVNS. In nucleotides, the CDR3 is TGTGCCAGCAGCCAGCAGGGTTATAATTCACCCCTCCACTTT. Translated, it gives CASSQQGYNSPLHF.

The chain combines TRBV28 with TRBJ2-2, with 14 bases identical to TRBD2. V was pared by 5 bases and J by 8 bases, with 4 bases of the junction left unmatched. Germline V gene data show CDR1 as MDHEN and CDR2 as SYDVKM. The CDR3 has 15 residues. CDR3 region: CASSRGTSGRGELFF. The CDR3 DNA reads as TGTGCCAGCAGTCGCGGGACTAGCGGGAGAGGGGAGCTGTTTTTT.

V usage is TRBV5-4 and J usage is TRBJ2-7; 13 positions match TRBD2. This CDR3 is 14 amino acids long. CDR1 SGHNT and CDR2 YYREEE come from the germline V gene (reference sequence). V lost 4 bases and J lost 7; bases outside the gene matches: 5. CDR3 in DNA: TGTGCCAGCAGCCTAGGACTAGCGGGGGTAGAGCAGTACTTC. This encodes CASSLGLAGVEQYF.

This rearrangement joins TRBV28 to TRBJ2-7; 9 bases agree with TRBD2. Per germline, CDR1 MDHEN and CDR2 SYDVKM. V was clipped by 2 bases and J by 2 bases; unmatched bases: 4. This CDR3 spans 15 amino acids. The CDR3 DNA reads TGTGCCAGCAGTTTACCTAGCGGGGCAACCTACGAGCAGTACTTC. Its protein product is CASSLPSGATYEQYF.

The rearrangement joins TRBV2 to TRBJ1-6; D uncertain. Trimming took off 8 bases at V and 4 bases at J, with 9 bases between the two ends. The CDR3 runs to 13 residues. Germline values: CDR1 SNHLY, CDR2 FYNNEI. The CDR3 is CASRREYNSPLHF. In DNA form, the CDR3 reads TGTGCCAGCCGGAGAGAGTATAATTCACCCCTCCACTTT.

For the CDR3, the DNA is TGTGCCAGCAGCATACAGGGGGCGCAAACCGGGGAGCTGTTTTTT. Protein product: CASSIQGAQTGELFF. The chain recombines TRBV7-4 with TRBJ2-2, with TRBD1 identical over 9 bases. The length of the CDR3 is 15 residues. With V trimmed by 5 bases and J by 5 bases, 6 bases remained unmatched. The germline V gene encodes CDR1 SGHVT and CDR2 SQSDAQ.

In DNA, the CDR3 is TGCGCCAGCAGCCCATTGACAGGGGGCATATCTGGAAACACCATATATTTT. This codes for CASSPLTGGISGNTIYF. The chain uses TRBV5-1 and TRBJ1-3, with TRBD1 matching 10 bases. This CDR3 is built from 17 residues. After removal of 4 bases from V and 1 base from J, the junction contained 8 bases not matched to a gene. Per germline, CDR1 SGHRS and CDR2 YFSETQ.

The V and J genes are TRBV21-1 and TRBJ2-3; the table assigns TRBD1, which was not confirmed against the DNA. TRBV21-1 is described as a pseudogene. The CDR3 sequence is 14 residues long. CDR3 sequence reads: CARPRQASTDTQYF. Here the CDR3 DNA reads TGTGCCAGGCCTCGACAGGCTAGCACAGATACGCAGTATTTT.

This sequence joins TRBV5-5 and TRBJ2-3, with a weak D call TRBD1 (5 bases). CDR3 length: 15 residues. The V gene lost 0 bases and the J gene lost 8 bases, with 16 bases spanning the gap. CDR1 is SGHKS, CDR2 YYEKEE, per germline (reference sequence). The CDR3 spells CASSLERVGGATQYF. DNA of the CDR3: TGTGCCAGCAGCTTGGAAAGGGTCGGTGGGGCTACGCAGTATTTT.

CDR3 sequence reads: CASSIGTHGETQYF. For the CDR3, the DNA is TGTGCCAGTAGTATCGGGACCCACGGGGAGACCCAGTACTTC. The chain couples TRBV19 to TRBJ2-5; D tentatively reads TRBD1 or TRBD2 (5 bases each). CDR1 is LNHDA, CDR2 SQIVND, per germline (reference sequence). Trimming removed 3 bases from V and 5 bases from J, with 13 bases in between. CDR3 size: 14 residues.

The chain recombines TRBV6-6 with TRBJ1-5; 9 bases are shared with TRBD1. In germline, CDR1 is MNHNY, CDR2 SVGAGI (reference sequence). Trimming took 2 bases from V and 6 from J; bases not matched to a gene: 5. The CDR3 runs 15 residues. The CDR3 region is CASSYGDRDGQPQHF. DNA for the CDR3: TGTGCCAGCAGTTACGGGGACAGGGACGGTCAGCCCCAGCATTTT.

This clone was counted once. The chain links TRBV5-4 to TRBJ2-1, with 14 positions matching TRBD2. This CDR3 is 16 amino acids long. V gave up 3 bases and J gave up 9 bases; unmatched junction bases: 8. Germline-derived CDR1 and CDR2 are SGHNT and YYREEE (reference sequence). The CDR3 is CASSSPGLAGVGEQFF. The DNA for the CDR3 is TGTGCCAGCAGCTCCCCGGGACTAGCGGGAGTTGGTGAGCAGTTCTTC.